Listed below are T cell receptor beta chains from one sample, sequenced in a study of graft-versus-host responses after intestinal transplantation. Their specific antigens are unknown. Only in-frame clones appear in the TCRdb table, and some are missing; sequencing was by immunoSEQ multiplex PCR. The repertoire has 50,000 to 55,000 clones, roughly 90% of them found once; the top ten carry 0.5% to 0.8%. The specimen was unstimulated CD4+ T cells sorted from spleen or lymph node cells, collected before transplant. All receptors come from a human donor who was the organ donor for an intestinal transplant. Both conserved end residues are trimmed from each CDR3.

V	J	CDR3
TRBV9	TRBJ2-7	ASSASGLAGYYEQY
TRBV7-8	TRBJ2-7	ASSSFGTGGHEQY
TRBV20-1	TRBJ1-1	SAGGQEAF
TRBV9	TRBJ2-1	ASSVTPQSHNEQF
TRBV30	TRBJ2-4	AWSDIAGMAKNIQY
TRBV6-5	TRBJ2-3	ASSYHRDRGTDTQY
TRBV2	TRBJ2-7	ASSVGGAREY
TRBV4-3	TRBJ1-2	ASSQGEANYGYT
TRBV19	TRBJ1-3	ASSIRGGSVSGNTIY
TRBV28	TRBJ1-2	ASKGQGYGYT
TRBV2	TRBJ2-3	ASSYAGTSGVTDTQY
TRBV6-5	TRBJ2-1	ASSLKAGRQF
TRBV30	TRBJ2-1	AWSLGTGTYNEQF
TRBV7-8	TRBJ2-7	ASRNPGTATYEQY
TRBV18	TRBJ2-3	ASSPRQGASDTQY
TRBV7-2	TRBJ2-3	ASSLGLSTDTQY
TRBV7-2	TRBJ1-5	ASSLAHSGRNQPQH
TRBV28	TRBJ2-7	AIQPAGTSYEQY
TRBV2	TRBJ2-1	ASKGGLGIDEQF
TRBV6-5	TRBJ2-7	ASRGFGTGGEQY
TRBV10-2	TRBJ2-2	ASKWGETNTGELF
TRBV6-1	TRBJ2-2	ASSEGAWTGELF
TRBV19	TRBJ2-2	ASSYPGQGIGELF
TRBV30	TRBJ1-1	AWGDRGNTEAF
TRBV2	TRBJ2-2	ASLGREISGELF
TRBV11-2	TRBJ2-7	ASSLDPLFAGAYEQY